A single sample gave rise to the 16 T cell receptor beta chains below, sequenced in a study of blood T cell repertoires in COVID-19. Using immunoSEQ multiplex PCR, the repertoire was profiled, and TCRdb retains in-frame clones only, with some absent. Seen here are 200,000 to 300,000 clones, 83% observed once, and the top ten hold around 5.9%. Sequenced material: peripheral blood. Receptors were obtained from a human donor in a cohort sampled during active COVID-19.

The V gene is TRBV12-1, the J gene TRBJ1-2; TRBD1, the table's D call, was not compared with the DNA. TRBV12-1 is a pseudogene. The CDR3 is 16 amino acids. CDR3 region: CASSSSLRQLNYGYTF. Here the CDR3 DNA reads TGTGCCAGCAGCAGTTCCCTTCGACAGCTTAACTATGGCTACACCTTC.

The V call is TRBV10-3, the J call TRBJ2-1, with 9 positions matching TRBD2. The CDR3 has 16 amino acids. The V gene's germline CDR1 is ENHRY and CDR2 SYGVKD. J gave up 3 bases and V 3 bases, and 6 bases lay outside the gene matches. DNA of the CDR3: TGTGCCATCAGTGACTCTGGCGGGAGGGGCTACAATGAGCAGTTCTTC. The encoded protein is CAISDSGGRGYNEQFF.

The V gene is TRBV7-9, the J gene TRBJ2-1; 7 positions match TRBD1. This CDR3 is built from 15 residues. In germline, CDR1 is SEHNR, CDR2 FQNEAQ (reference sequence). Trimming at V came to 2 bases and at J to 4 bases, leaving 5 bases not matched to a gene. The CDR3 loop reads CASSLSTGVYNEQFF. CDR3 DNA sequence: TGTGCCAGCAGCTTAAGCACAGGGGTATACAATGAGCAGTTCTTC.

This chain connects TRBV7-6 to TRBJ2-1, with D unresolved. Germline lookup yields CDR1 SGHVS and CDR2 FNYEAQ. The CDR3 loop spans 15 amino acids. V dropped 0 bases and J dropped 0 bases, with 6 bases sitting between them. CDR3 in DNA: TGTGCCAGCAGCTTAGCTGCGAGCTCCTACAATGAGCAGTTCTTC. Translating it yields CASSLAASSYNEQFF.

In regard to this clone: The same CDR3 can be traced to other DNA sequences in this sample. The chain uses TRBV19 and TRBJ2-7; D is possibly TRBD1 (8 bases). The germline V gene encodes CDR1 LNHDA and CDR2 SQIVND (reference sequence). V was clipped by 6 bases and J by 2 bases, with 14 bases between them. The CDR3 contains 14 residues. CDR3 amino acids: CASRETGGAYEQYF. The CDR3 nucleotides are TGTGCCAGTAGAGAAACAGGGGGGGCCTACGAGCAGTACTTC.

About this clone itself: Different DNA sequences within this sample yield the same CDR3. The rearrangement links TRBV19 to TRBJ2-7, with D possibly TRBD1 on 6 matching bases. The CDR3 consists of 15 residues. Germline V lookup: CDR1 LNHDA, CDR2 SQIVND (reference sequence). With 0 bases removed from V and 2 bases from J, the gap between germline ends came to 11 bases. CDR3 sequence (DNA): TGTGCCAGTAGTATAGAGGCAGGGGCCACCTACGAGCAGTACTTC. Protein sequence: CASSIEAGATYEQYF.

The chain links TRBV29-1 to TRBJ1-4; 7 bases are a match to TRBD1. This CDR3 comprises 15 residues. The V segment lost 0 bases and the J segment 0 bases; nucleotides outside the gene matches: 1. Germline-derived CDR1 and CDR2 are SQVTM and ANQGSEA. The CDR3 here is CSVEDGTATNEKLFF. CDR3 nucleotide sequence: TGCAGCGTTGAAGACGGGACAGCAACTAATGAAAAACTGTTTTTT.

V usage is TRBV5-1 and J usage is TRBJ2-5, with 7 bases lining up with TRBD1. The CDR3 length is 15 residues. In germline, CDR1 is SGHRS, CDR2 YFSETQ. J gave up 5 bases and V 4 bases, and 11 bases lay outside the gene matches. In DNA form, the CDR3 reads TGCGCCAGCAGCCCCGAGGGACAGACGTACGAGACCCAGTACTTC. This gives the protein CASSPEGQTYETQYF.

The J gene is TRBJ1-2, the V gene TRBV18, with 10 bases lining up with TRBD1. The CDR3 sequence is 17 residues long. Germline-derived CDR1 and CDR2 are KGHSH and LQKENI. Trimming at V came to 0 bases and at J to 1 base, leaving 5 bases not matched to a gene. The CDR3 coding sequence is TGTGCCAGCTCACCACCCCCCGGGACAGGGGTTAACTATGGCTACACCTTC. It is translated as CASSPPPGTGVNYGYTF.

This clone has more than one count but fewer than ten. CDR3 sequence reads: CASSPTRRASYEQYF. CDR3 DNA sequence: TGTGCCAGCAGCCCCACCAGGAGGGCTTCCTACGAGCAGTACTTC. The chain has TRBV5-8 and TRBJ2-7; tentative D call: TRBD2 (6 bases). CDR1 and CDR2 (germline): SGHTS, YDEGEE. The CDR3 totals 15 residues. Trimming took off 4 bases at V and 1 base at J, with 15 bases between the two ends.

The J gene is TRBJ1-5, the V gene TRBV21-1. TRBV21-1 is a recognized pseudogene. This CDR3 comprises 18 residues. Here the CDR3 reads CASSLTQVGGGGNQPQHF. In DNA, the CDR3 is TGTGCCAGCAGCCTCACGCAGGTAGGGGGGGGTGGCAATCAGCCCCAGCATTTT.

This rearrangement joins TRBV11-2 to TRBJ2-1, with 9 positions matching TRBD2. The CDR3 consists of 18 residues. Germline V CDR1 and CDR2: SGHAT, FQNNGV. J gave up 2 bases and V 1 base, and 9 bases lay outside the gene matches. In DNA form, the CDR3 reads TGTGCCAGCAGCTTAGGTAGGACTAGCGTCGCTCCCTACAATGAGCAGTTCTTC. This encodes CASSLGRTSVAPYNEQFF.

As concerns this clone: Its ends do not fully match the called genes, so a read error is possible. The rearrangement joins TRBV2 to TRBJ2-4; the D gene is possibly TRBD1 (6 bases). This CDR3 is 14 amino acids long. From germline, CDR1 is SNHLY and CDR2 FYNNEI. CDR3 sequence: CASSEDRTKNIQYF. In nucleotides, the CDR3 is TGTGCCAGCAGCGAAGACAGGACCAAAAACATTCAGTACTTC. The full variable domain, its missing parts supplied by reference TRBV2 and TRBJ2-4, is EPEVTQTPSHQVTQMGQEVILRCVPISNHLYFYWYRQILGQKVEFLVSFYNNEISEKSEIFDDQFSVERPDGSNFTLKIRSTKLEDSAMYFCASSEDRTKNIQYFGAGTRLSVL.

This sequence joins TRBV9 and TRBJ2-7; a possible D gene is TRBD1 (6 bases). The V and J ends lost 3 bases and 4 bases respectively, with 17 bases between them. From germline, CDR1 is SGDLS and CDR2 YYNGEE. The length of the CDR3 is 15 residues. The CDR3 loop reads CASSGQGNGGYEQYF. CDR3 DNA sequence: TGTGCCAGCAGCGGTCAGGGGAATGGCGGGTACGAGCAGTACTTC. Based on the CDR3 plus reference TRBV9 and TRBJ2-7, the full variable domain is DSGVTQTPKHLITATGQRVTLRCSPRSGDLSVYWYQQSLDQGLQFLIQYYNGEERAKGNILERFSAQQFPDLHSELNLSSLELGDSALYFCASSGQGNGGYEQYFGPGTRLTVT.

This clone was counted once. The DNA of the CDR3 is TGTGCCAGCAGTTTAGGAGATTCCCCCCAGCATTTT. The encoded protein is CASSLGDSPQHF. The chain has TRBV12-3 or TRBV12-4 and TRBJ1-5; no clear D gene. The CDR3 is 12 amino acids. V lost 1 base, J lost 10 bases, and 8 bases lay in between.

A single count supports this clone. The chain recombines TRBV19 with TRBJ2-7, with TRBD1 as a possible D gene (5 bases). V lost 3 bases to trimming and J lost 3 bases, with 12 bases between them. This CDR3 spans 14 amino acids. CDR1 is LNHDA, CDR2 SQIVND, per germline (reference sequence). The CDR3 protein is CASSIHQGGYEQYF. The DNA for the CDR3 is TGTGCCAGTAGTATTCACCAGGGTGGCTACGAGCAGTACTTC.